A single sample is the source of the 18 T cell receptor beta chains below, sequenced in a study of Ad26.COV2.S vaccination and SARS-CoV-2 variants. Treatment meaning: some 20 received Ad26.COV2.S at low or high dose, single or two shots; about 5 received placebo; per-sample allocation not given. Sampling was performed 63 days after the first vaccine or placebo injection. Assay used: immunoSEQ multiplex PCR; TCRdb lists only in-frame clones, some missing. The sample has hundreds of thousands of clones, roughly 80% seen once. Specimen: peripheral blood, collected in a trial of Ad26.COV2.S vaccine versus placebo. These receptors originate from a person aged 18-65 years who received the Ad26.COV2.S COVID-19 vaccine or a placebo.

This clone appeared a single time. The chain joins TRBV12-3 or TRBV12-4 to TRBJ1-2; a possible D gene is TRBD1 (6 bases). This CDR3 comprises 12 residues. V shed 1 base and J shed 10 bases, with 10 bases lying between them. The CDR3 DNA sequence: TGTGCCAGCAGTTTAGACGGACAGTACTACACCTTC. As protein: CASSLDGQYYTF.

This clone was picked up a small number of times. The genes are TRBV15 and TRBJ2-7, with 12 bases lining up with TRBD1. The CDR3 has 16 amino acids. Germline CDR1 and CDR2: LNHNV and YYDKDF (reference sequence). The V and J ends lost 0 bases and 7 bases, in that order; junction bases with no gene match: 7. The CDR3 DNA reads TGTGCCACCAGCAGAGACCTGGGACAGGGGGCAAGGGAGCAGTACTTC. It specifies CATSRDLGQGAREQYF. The full variable domain, rest sourced from reference TRBV15 and TRBJ2-7, is DAMVIQNPRYQVTQFGKPVTLSCSQTLNHNVMYWYQQKSSQAPKLLFHYYDKDFNNEADTPDNFQSRRPNTSFCFLDIRSPGLGDTAMYLCATSRDLGQGAREQYFGPGTRLTVT.

The V call is TRBV9, the J call TRBJ1-1, with unresolved D. Germline-derived CDR1 and CDR2 are SGDLS and YYNGEE. The CDR3 is made up of 15 amino acids. The V and J ends lost 0 bases and 5 bases respectively, with 14 bases between them. The CDR3 loop reads CASSVVGGFMTEAFF. The CDR3 DNA sequence: TGTGCCAGCAGCGTAGTAGGAGGGTTTATGACTGAAGCTTTCTTT.

This clone showed up just once. The chain has TRBV6-5 and TRBJ1-4; D gene ambiguous. Trimming stripped 3 bases from V and 5 bases from J, with 10 bases between. The CDR3 has 14 residues. Germline values: CDR1 MNHEY, CDR2 SVGAGI. The CDR3 spells CASSYWPPNEKLFF. CDR3 DNA sequence: TGTGCCAGCAGTTATTGGCCCCCGAATGAAAAACTGTTTTTT.

The rearrangement links TRBV15 to TRBJ1-6, with no clear D. V was pared by 6 bases and J by 9 bases, with 18 bases between. The CDR3 is 15 residues long. Germline CDR1 LNHNV, CDR2 YYDKDF (reference sequence). CDR3 nucleotides: TGTGCCACCAGTAGGTACCGGGCCTCGGGTTCACCCCTCCACTTT. This encodes CATSRYRASGSPLHF.

The V gene is TRBV20-1, the J gene TRBJ2-5; D is unresolved. CDR1 and CDR2 from the germline V gene are DFQATT and SNEGSKA (reference sequence). Trimming removed 5 bases from V and 10 bases from J, with 14 bases in between. The CDR3 is made up of 11 amino acids. CDR3 DNA: TGCAGTGCTCCGGCCCCAGGAGTCCAGTACTTC. Its protein is CSAPAPGVQYF.

V usage is TRBV6-2 or TRBV6-3 and J usage is TRBJ2-3; TRBD2 agrees at 11 bases. Germline V gene sequence: CDR1 MNHEY, CDR2 SVGEGT. Germline trimming cut 0 bases from V and 2 bases from J; bases unmatched to any gene: 7. This CDR3 is 18 amino acids long. The CDR3 reads CASSYSRLAGGPTDTQYF. The CDR3 DNA is TGTGCCAGCAGTTACTCGAGGCTAGCGGGGGGACCCACAGATACGCAGTATTTT.

About this clone itself: This CDR3 fails to terminate in the conserved phenylalanine or tryptophan, so it likely reflects a read error. The limits of the CDR3 on the DNA are not certain, so only TCRdb's listed CDR3 is given. The rearrangement uses TRBV19 and TRBJ1-2. Germline loops: CDR1 LNHDA, CDR2 SQIVND (reference sequence). The CDR3 sequence runs 8 residues, both termini included. CDR3 loop: CASSIKGG.

The chain carries TRBV5-1 and TRBJ2-5, with unresolved D. V lost 4 bases, J lost 4 bases, and 14 bases lay in between. Germline-derived CDR1 and CDR2 are SGHRS and YFSETQ. There are 14 residues in the CDR3. In DNA, the CDR3 is TGCGCCAGCAGCCCGCAGATGATGGGAGAGACCCAGTACTTC. As protein: CASSPQMMGETQYF.

This clone was seen a handful of times. The chain employs TRBV30 and TRBJ1-5; unclear D gene. The CDR3 consists of 12 residues. Germline CDR1 GTSNPN, CDR2 SVGIG (reference sequence). With 3 bases removed from V and 4 bases from J, the gap between germline ends came to 7 bases. DNA for the CDR3: TGTGCCTGGAGCCAGCCGAATCAGCCCCAGCATTTT. It codes for CAWSQPNQPQHF. Based on the CDR3 plus reference TRBV30 and TRBJ1-5, the full variable domain is SQTIHQWPATLVQPVGSPLSLECTVEGTSNPNLYWYRQAAGRGLQLLFYSVGIGQISSEVPQNLSASRPQDRQFILSSKKLLLSDSGFYLCAWSQPNQPQHFGDGTRLSIL.

The CDR3 sequence is CASSYDRVNTGELFF. In DNA form, the CDR3 reads TGTGCCAGTAGCTATGACAGGGTTAATACCGGGGAGCTGTTTTTT. This rearrangement joins TRBV19 to TRBJ2-2; 7 nucleotides agree with TRBD1. CDR3 size: 15 residues. Unmatched junction bases numbered 9, after V lost 6 bases and J lost 5 bases. Germline assignment: CDR1 LNHDA and CDR2 SQIVND (reference sequence).

The CDR3: CASSDNPGLYNEQFF. The CDR3 region has the DNA TGTGCCAGCAGCGATAATCCGGGTCTTTACAATGAGCAGTTCTTC. The chain is built from TRBV6-2 or TRBV6-3 and TRBJ2-1; D call uncertain. The CDR3 is made up of 15 amino acids. Trimming stripped 6 bases from V and 4 bases from J, with 16 bases between. Germline-derived CDR1 and CDR2 are MNHEY and SVGEGT.

CDR3 protein: CASSSGQGLRATQYF. The CDR3 DNA reads as TGTGCCAGCAGTTCGGGACAGGGGCTACGGGCTACGCAGTATTTT. The chain has TRBV27 and TRBJ2-3, with TRBD1 matching 10 bases. V lost 4 bases, J lost 8 bases, and 9 bases stayed unmatched. CDR3 size: 15 residues. Germline CDR1 is MNHEY and CDR2 is SMNVEV (reference sequence).

The chain couples TRBV12-5 to TRBJ2-1; tentatively, D is TRBD1 (5 bases). This CDR3 has 13 amino acids. The germline V gene has CDR1 LGHNT and CDR2 FRNRAP. The V end lost 6 bases, the J end lost 6 bases, and 12 bases lay between the germline ends. The CDR3 DNA reads TGTGCTAGTGGCCCGGACACGGTCAATGAGCAGTTCTTC. It is translated as CASGPDTVNEQFF.

This clone was found once. The rearrangement uses TRBV10-3 and TRBJ2-5; the D is unclear. The germline V and J ends were trimmed by 4 bases and 5 bases, with 8 bases remaining between them. The germline V gene has CDR1 ENHRY and CDR2 SYGVKD. CDR3 length equals 12 residues. The CDR3 region has the DNA TGTGCCATCAGTGGCAGTGAGGAGACCCAGTACTTC. Translating it yields CAISGSEETQYF.

V gene TRBV7-9 combines with J gene TRBJ2-5; D remains unclear. CDR1 is SEHNR, CDR2 FQNEAQ, per germline (reference sequence). The CDR3 has 15 residues. V lost 1 base, J lost 5 bases, and 14 bases lay in between. This chain's CDR3 is CASSLGAIREETQYF. The CDR3 region has the DNA TGTGCCAGCAGCTTAGGAGCCATACGCGAGGAGACCCAGTACTTC.

The V call is TRBV7-9, the J call TRBJ2-6; D not resolved. CDR3 size: 15 residues. V lost 4 bases to trimming and J lost 0 bases, with 7 bases between them. Germline assignment: CDR1 SEHNR and CDR2 FQNEAQ (reference sequence). CDR3 DNA: TGTGCCAGCAGCTCCACGAGCTCTGGGGCCAACGTCCTGACTTTC. Translating gives CASSSTSSGANVLTF. The whole variable domain, remainder taken from reference TRBV7-9 and TRBJ2-6, is DTGVSQNPRHKITKRGQNVTFRCDPISEHNRLYWYRQTLGQGPEFLTYFQNEAQLEKSRLLSDRFSAERPKGSFSTLEIQRTEQGDSAMYLCASSSTSSGANVLTFGAGSRLTVL.

The chain is built from TRBV18 and TRBJ1-2, with D possibly TRBD1 on 6 matching bases. Germline V gives CDR1 KGHSH, CDR2 LQKENI. V lost 3 bases and J 7 bases, leaving 12 bases between the germline ends. This CDR3 contains 13 residues. CDR3 protein: CASSPGQGPGYTF. For the CDR3, the DNA is TGTGCCAGCTCACCTGGGCAGGGGCCTGGCTACACCTTC.